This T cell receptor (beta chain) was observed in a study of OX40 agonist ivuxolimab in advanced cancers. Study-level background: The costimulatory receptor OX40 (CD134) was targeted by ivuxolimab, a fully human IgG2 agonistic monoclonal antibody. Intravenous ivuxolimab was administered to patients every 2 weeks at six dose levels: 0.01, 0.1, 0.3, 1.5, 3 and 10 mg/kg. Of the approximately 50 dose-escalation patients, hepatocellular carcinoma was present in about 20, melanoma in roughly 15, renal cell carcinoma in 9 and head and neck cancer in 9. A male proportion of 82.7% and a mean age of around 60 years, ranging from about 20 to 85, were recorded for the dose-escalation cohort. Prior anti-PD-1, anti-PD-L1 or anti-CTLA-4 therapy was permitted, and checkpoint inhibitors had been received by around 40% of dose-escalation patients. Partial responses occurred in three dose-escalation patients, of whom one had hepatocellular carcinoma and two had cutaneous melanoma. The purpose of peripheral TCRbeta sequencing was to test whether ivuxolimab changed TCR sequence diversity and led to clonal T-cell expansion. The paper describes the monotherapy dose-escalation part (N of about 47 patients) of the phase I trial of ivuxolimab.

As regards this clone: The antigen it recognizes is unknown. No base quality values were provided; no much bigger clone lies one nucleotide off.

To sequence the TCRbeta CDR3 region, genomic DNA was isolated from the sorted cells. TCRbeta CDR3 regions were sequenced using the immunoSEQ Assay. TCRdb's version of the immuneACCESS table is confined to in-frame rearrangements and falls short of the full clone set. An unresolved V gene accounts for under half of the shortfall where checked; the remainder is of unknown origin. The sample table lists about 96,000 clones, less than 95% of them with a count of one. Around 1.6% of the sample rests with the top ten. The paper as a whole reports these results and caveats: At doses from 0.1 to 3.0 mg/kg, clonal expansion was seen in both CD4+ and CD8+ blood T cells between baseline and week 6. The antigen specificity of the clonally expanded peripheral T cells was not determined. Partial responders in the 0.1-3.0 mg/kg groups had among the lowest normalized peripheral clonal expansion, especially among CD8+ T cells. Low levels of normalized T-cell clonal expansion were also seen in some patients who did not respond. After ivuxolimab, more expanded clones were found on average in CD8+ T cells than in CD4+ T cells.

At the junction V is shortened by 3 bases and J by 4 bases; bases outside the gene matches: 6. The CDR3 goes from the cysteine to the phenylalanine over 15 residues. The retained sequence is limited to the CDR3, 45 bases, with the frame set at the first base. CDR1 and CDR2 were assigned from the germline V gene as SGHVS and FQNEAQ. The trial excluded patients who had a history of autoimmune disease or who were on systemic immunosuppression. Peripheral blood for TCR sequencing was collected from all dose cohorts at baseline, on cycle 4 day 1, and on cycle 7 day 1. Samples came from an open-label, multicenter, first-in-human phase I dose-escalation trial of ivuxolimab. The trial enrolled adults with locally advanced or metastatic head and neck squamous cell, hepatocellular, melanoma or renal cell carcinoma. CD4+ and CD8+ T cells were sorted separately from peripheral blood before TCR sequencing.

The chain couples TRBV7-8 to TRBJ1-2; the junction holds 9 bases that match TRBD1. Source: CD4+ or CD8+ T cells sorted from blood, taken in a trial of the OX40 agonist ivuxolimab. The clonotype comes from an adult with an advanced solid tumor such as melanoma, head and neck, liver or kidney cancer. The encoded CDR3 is CASSFGTGWAYGYTF. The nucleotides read TGTGCCAGCAGCTTCGGGACAGGGTGGGCCTATGGCTACACCTTC.